Listed here are 7 T cell receptor beta chains from one sample, sequenced in a study of T cells after yellow fever vaccination (dated by TCRdb to between 2018 and 2021). The treatment or condition label for this specimen denotes: live attenuated yellow fever vaccine strain. Preparation of the library involved 5' RACE. The sequencer listed for this sample is Illumina HiSeq 2500. TCRdb reworked the public reads: Q25 trimming with fastp, MiXCR clone assembly, productive beta chains retained. Identical CDR3 proteins give one entry, which carries the most common genes and DNA. A total of a few hundred thousand distinct CDR3 sequences appear in this sample, 11% of them only once. The ten largest clones represent 15% to 20% of the sample. Here the sequenced sample was PBMCs, taken on the day of the first yellow fever vaccination. The receptors were sampled from a young man who received the YFV17D yellow fever vaccine.

This clonotype was found many times. The rearrangement joins TRBV5-1 to TRBJ2-7, with 12 nucleotides matching TRBD1. The ends lost 1 base at V and 0 bases at J; junction bases unmatched: 2. From germline, CDR1 is SGHRS and CDR2 YFSETQ. The length of the CDR3 is 16 residues. CDR3: CASSLMGQGASYEQYF. DNA for the CDR3: TGCGCCAGCAGCTTGATGGGACAGGGGGCCTCCTACGAGCAGTACTTC.

This chain joins TRBV5-1 and TRBJ2-5; D remains unclear. V dropped 1 base and J dropped 4 bases, with 11 bases sitting between them. The CDR3 covers 14 residues. Germline values: CDR1 SGHRS, CDR2 YFSETQ. CDR3 sequence (DNA): TGCGCCAGCAGCTTGTATTCGGTGGGAGAGACCCAGTACTTC. Protein: CASSLYSVGETQYF.

About this clonotype: Compared with germline, one end of the junction differs, possibly owing to a read error. The chain recombines TRBV11-1 with TRBJ2-2; tentatively, D is TRBD1 (7 bases). Per germline, CDR1 SGHAT and CDR2 FQDESV (reference sequence). The CDR3 is 14 amino acids. Here the CDR3 reads CASSDRVNTGEVFF. CDR3 in DNA: TGTGCCAGCAGCGACAGGGTAAACACCGGGGAGGTGTTTTTT.

This clonotype occurred a few times. The chain recombines TRBV5-4 with TRBJ2-6, with D hard to call. Trimming took 4 bases from V and 3 from J, leaving 11 bases between them. This CDR3 region has 15 residues. The germline gives CDR1 SGHNT, CDR2 YYREEE (reference sequence). CDR3 sequence reads: CASSIFNDGANVLTF. The CDR3 DNA follows: TGTGCCAGCAGCATCTTTAACGATGGGGCCAACGTCCTGACTTTC. The whole variable domain, filled in from reference TRBV5-4 and TRBJ2-6, reads ETGVTQSPTHLIKTRGQQVTLRCSSQSGHNTVSWYQQALGQGPQFIFQYYREEENGRGNFPPRFSGLQFPNYSSELNVNALELDDSALYLCASSIFNDGANVLTFGAGSRLTVL.

The chain combines TRBV4-2 with TRBJ2-5, with D perhaps TRBD1 or TRBD2 (5 bases each). V dropped 4 bases and J dropped 2 bases, with 14 bases sitting between them. The CDR3 length is 15 residues. Germline assignment: CDR1 LGHNA and CDR2 YNFKEQ. DNA of the CDR3: TGTGCCAGCAGCCGTAACCGGGACGGACAAGAGACCCAGTACTTC. As protein: CASSRNRDGQETQYF.

This clonotype was counted between two and nine times. The J gene is TRBJ2-5, the V gene TRBV24-1; tentatively, D is TRBD2 (5 bases). Per germline, CDR1 KGHDR and CDR2 SFDVKD. The CDR3 spans 14 residues. The ends were cut back, 1 base at V and 3 bases at J, with 8 bases in the middle. CDR3 nucleotide sequence: TGTGCCACCAGTGATTTCCGGGGTGAAGAGACCCAGTACTTC. Translated, it gives CATSDFRGEETQYF.

J is TRBJ2-3 and V is TRBV30; 10 bases map to TRBD1. V dropped 4 bases and J dropped 2; count of bases not matched to a gene: 6. In germline, CDR1 is GTSNPN, CDR2 SVGIG (reference sequence). CDR3 size: 15 residues. This chain's CDR3 is CAWTMGQGLTDTQYF. As DNA, the CDR3 is TGTGCCTGGACCATGGGACAGGGGCTCACAGATACGCAGTATTTT.